The rows below give T cell receptor beta chains drawn from one sample of a study of blood T cell repertoires in COVID-19. Method: immunoSEQ multiplex PCR; TCRdb's copy keeps in-frame clones and lacks some. The table records over 95,000 clones, approximately 90% of them present only once. Specimen: peripheral blood. These receptor sequences come from a woman aged 50 to 60 with acute or convalescent COVID-19. Each CDR3 is given with its conserved first and last residue. A D gene is named only where the DNA matches it firmly. Expanded clones are given a class, and other clones once, few, many or no size at all.

v_gene: TRBV5-1
abundance: -
d_gene: -
j_gene: TRBJ1-5
CDR3nt: TGCGCCAGCAGCTCCGGGACAAGGGACCATAATAGCAATCAGCCCCAGCATTTT
CDR3aa: CASSSGTRDHNSNQPQHF

v_gene: TRBV7-9
abundance: -
d_gene: TRBD1
j_gene: TRBJ2-7
CDR3nt: TGTGCCAGCAGCTTAGTGGGACAGGGGCACGAGCAGTACTTC
CDR3aa: CASSLVGQGHEQYF

v_gene: TRBV7-9
abundance: -
d_gene: -
j_gene: TRBJ1-2
CDR3nt: TGTGCCAGCAGCTTACGTATGAGTAACTATGGCCACACCTTC
CDR3aa: CASSLRMSNYGHTF

v_gene: TRBV5-1
abundance: few
d_gene: -
j_gene: TRBJ2-1
CDR3nt: TGCGCCAGCGGACCTGGGGACACCAGTCACAATGAGCAGTTCTTC
CDR3aa: CASGPGDTSHNEQFF

v_gene: TRBV10-2
abundance: -
d_gene: -
j_gene: TRBJ2-7
CDR3nt: TGCGCCAGCAGTCCCTTGTGGGGGGTTTACCTCTACGAGCAGTACTTC
CDR3aa: CASSPLWGVYLYEQYF

v_gene: TRBV4-3
abundance: -
d_gene: -
j_gene: TRBJ2-5
CDR3nt: TGCGCCAGCAGCCAAGGGCCTGGAGAGACCCAGTACTTC
CDR3aa: CASSQGPGETQYF

v_gene: TRBV10-2
abundance: -
d_gene: TRBD2
j_gene: TRBJ2-1
CDR3nt: TGCGCCAGCGCCAATAGCGGGGGGACCTACAATGAGCAGTTCTTC
CDR3aa: CASANSGGTYNEQFF

v_gene: TRBV5-1
abundance: -
d_gene: TRBD1
j_gene: TRBJ1-4
CDR3nt: TGCGCCAGCAGCTTGGAGGGACAGGGGGCGCGGACTGGTGAAAAACTGTTTTTT
CDR3aa: CASSLEGQGARTGEKLFF

v_gene: TRBV3-1/TRBV3-2
abundance: -
d_gene: -
j_gene: TRBJ1-1
CDR3nt: TGTGCCAGCAGCCAAGAACAGGGAATCACTGAAGCTTTCTTT
CDR3aa: CASSQEQGITEAFF

v_gene: TRBV4-2
abundance: once
d_gene: TRBD1
j_gene: TRBJ1-5
CDR3nt: TGTGCCAGCAGCCAAAGCGACAGGGGAGCGTATCAGCCCCAGCATTTT
CDR3aa: CASSQSDRGAYQPQHF

v_gene: TRBV19
abundance: -
d_gene: -
j_gene: TRBJ1-1
CDR3nt: TGTGCCAGTAGTATAGAACACGCTGAAGCTTTCTTT
CDR3aa: CASSIEHAEAFF

v_gene: TRBV10-3
abundance: -
d_gene: -
j_gene: TRBJ2-6
CDR3nt: TGTGCCATCAGTGAGCCGGGATTCTCTAGGTCTGGGGCCAACGTCCTGACTTTC
CDR3aa: CAISEPGFSRSGANVLTF

v_gene: TRBV7-6
abundance: -
d_gene: -
j_gene: TRBJ2-1
CDR3nt: TGTGCCAGCAGCCCAAGTACAAGCTCCTACAATGAGCAGTTCTTC
CDR3aa: CASSPSTSSYNEQFF

v_gene: TRBV6-5
abundance: -
d_gene: -
j_gene: TRBJ2-7
CDR3nt: TGTGCCAGCAGGGACACTCACTACGAGCAGTACTTC
CDR3aa: CASRDTHYEQYF

v_gene: TRBV6-5
abundance: -
d_gene: TRBD1
j_gene: TRBJ2-2
CDR3nt: TGTGCCAGCAGTTTCCGGACAGGCGGCGCCGGGGAGCTGTTTTTT
CDR3aa: CASSFRTGGAGELFF

v_gene: TRBV11-1
abundance: -
d_gene: TRBD1
j_gene: TRBJ2-1
CDR3nt: TGTGCCAGCAGCTTAGACAGGGGGAATGAGCAGTTCTTC
CDR3aa: CASSLDRGNEQFF

v_gene: TRBV6-1
abundance: once
d_gene: -
j_gene: TRBJ2-7
CDR3nt: TGTGCCAGCAGTGAACAACAGACTACCCCCTACGAGCAGTACTTC
CDR3aa: CASSEQQTTPYEQYF

v_gene: TRBV5-1
abundance: -
d_gene: TRBD1
j_gene: TRBJ1-2
CDR3nt: TGCGCCAGCAGCCAGGGACAGGCTAACTATGGCTACACCTTC
CDR3aa: CASSQGQANYGYTF

v_gene: TRBV2
abundance: -
d_gene: -
j_gene: TRBJ1-4
CDR3nt: TGTGCCAGCAGTACCGGGACTTCGCCTGGGAAACTGTTTTTT
CDR3aa: CASSTGTSPGKLFF

v_gene: TRBV7-2
abundance: -
d_gene: TRBD1
j_gene: TRBJ1-1
CDR3nt: TGTGCCAGCAGGCGGGACAGGGACACTGAAGCTTTCTTT
CDR3aa: CASRRDRDTEAFF

v_gene: TRBV15
abundance: -
d_gene: -
j_gene: TRBJ1-1
CDR3nt: TGTGCCACGGGGAGGAACACTGAAGCTTTCTTT
CDR3aa: CATGRNTEAFF

v_gene: TRBV6-5
abundance: -
d_gene: -
j_gene: TRBJ1-1
CDR3nt: TGTGCCAGCACTCAAAGGGGCATAATGAACACTGAAGCTTTCTTT
CDR3aa: CASTQRGIMNTEAFF

v_gene: TRBV10-3
abundance: -
d_gene: TRBD1
j_gene: TRBJ2-6
CDR3nt: TGTGCCATCAGCGAGGGACAGGGGGCAACTGGGGCCAACGTCCTGACTTTC
CDR3aa: CAISEGQGATGANVLTF

v_gene: TRBV5-1
abundance: once
d_gene: TRBD1
j_gene: TRBJ1-2
CDR3nt: TGCGCCAGCCGAAGAAGCCGGACAGGGCATGGCTACACCTTC
CDR3aa: CASRRSRTGHGYTF

v_gene: TRBV7-7
abundance: -
d_gene: -
j_gene: TRBJ2-7
CDR3nt: TGTGCTAGCAGCGAGGGACAAGCTCAGATTTACGAGCAGTACTTC
CDR3aa: CASSEGQAQIYEQYF

v_gene: TRBV2
abundance: -
d_gene: TRBD1
j_gene: TRBJ1-6
CDR3nt: TGTGCCAGCACGGGTGGACAGGCTTCACCCCTCCACTTT
CDR3aa: CASTGGQASPLHF

v_gene: TRBV28
abundance: -
d_gene: -
j_gene: TRBJ1-2
CDR3nt: TGTGCCAGCAGTTCCTCCTGGGAGGGGCGGCACTATGGCTACACCTTC
CDR3aa: CASSSSWEGRHYGYTF

v_gene: TRBV6-5
abundance: -
d_gene: TRBD2
j_gene: TRBJ2-2
CDR3nt: TGTGCCAGCAGTTCGCGGGGGGCGACCGGGGAGCTGTTTTTT
CDR3aa: CASSSRGATGELFF

v_gene: TRBV15
abundance: -
d_gene: -
j_gene: TRBJ2-5
CDR3nt: TGTGCCACCAGCAGACAGGGGGGAGAGACCCAGTACTTC
CDR3aa: CATSRQGGETQYF

v_gene: TRBV29-1
abundance: -
d_gene: TRBD1
j_gene: TRBJ1-2
CDR3nt: TGCAGCGTTGATCCCGGACAGGGGTATGGCTACACCTTC
CDR3aa: CSVDPGQGYGYTF

v_gene: TRBV3-1/TRBV3-2
abundance: -
d_gene: -
j_gene: TRBJ1-5
CDR3nt: TGTGCCAGCAGCCAAGATAAACAGCCCCAGCATTTT
CDR3aa: CASSQDKQPQHF

v_gene: TRBV5-1
abundance: -
d_gene: TRBD1
j_gene: TRBJ1-2
CDR3nt: TGCGCCAGCAGCTTGAGCCCCACAGGGGTTAGTTCAGATGGCTACACCTTC
CDR3aa: CASSLSPTGVSSDGYTF

v_gene: TRBV5-1
abundance: few
d_gene: -
j_gene: TRBJ1-4
CDR3nt: TGCGCCAGCGTCGCTACGGGACGGGGCAGGGGTAATGAAAAACTGTTTTTT
CDR3aa: CASVATGRGRGNEKLFF

v_gene: TRBV3-1/TRBV3-2
abundance: -
d_gene: -
j_gene: TRBJ1-1
CDR3nt: TGTGCCAGCAGCCGACAGGAACACACTGAAGCTTTCTTT
CDR3aa: CASSRQEHTEAFF

v_gene: TRBV19
abundance: -
d_gene: TRBD2
j_gene: TRBJ2-5
CDR3nt: TGTGCCAGTAGCAATGGACTAGCGGTCTTAGAGACCCAGTACTTC
CDR3aa: CASSNGLAVLETQYF

v_gene: TRBV3-1/TRBV3-2
abundance: -
d_gene: -
j_gene: TRBJ1-1
CDR3nt: TGTGCCAGCAGCCGCCCCGGGGGGGGCGCGGAAGAAGCTTTCTTT
CDR3aa: CASSRPGGGAEEAFF

v_gene: TRBV10-3
abundance: -
d_gene: -
j_gene: TRBJ1-2
CDR3nt: TGTGCCATCAGTGACCCCGACAGTCCCTATGGCTACACCTTC
CDR3aa: CAISDPDSPYGYTF

v_gene: TRBV18
abundance: -
d_gene: -
j_gene: TRBJ1-5
CDR3nt: TGTGCCACCACGGGGGATAACAATCAGCCCCAGCATTTT
CDR3aa: CATTGDNNQPQHF

v_gene: TRBV25-1
abundance: -
d_gene: -
j_gene: TRBJ1-6
CDR3nt: TGTGCCAGCAGTGAAATTAGGGGCCCAATCCCATCACCCCTCCACTTT
CDR3aa: CASSEIRGPIPSPLHF

v_gene: TRBV19
abundance: once
d_gene: TRBD1
j_gene: TRBJ1-2
CDR3nt: TGTGCCAGTAGTGCCCAACAGGGGGTTTATGGCTACACCTTC
CDR3aa: CASSAQQGVYGYTF

v_gene: TRBV7-6
abundance: few
d_gene: -
j_gene: TRBJ2-7
CDR3nt: TGTGCCAGCAGCTTAGGACTTGGTAACATTAACTACGAGCAGTACTTC
CDR3aa: CASSLGLGNINYEQYF

v_gene: TRBV6-6
abundance: -
d_gene: TRBD1
j_gene: TRBJ1-1
CDR3nt: TGTGCCAGCAGGGGACAGGGACTAAACACTGAAGCTTTCTTT
CDR3aa: CASRGQGLNTEAFF

v_gene: TRBV6-6
abundance: -
d_gene: TRBD2
j_gene: TRBJ2-7
CDR3nt: TGTGCCAGCAGTTACTCGCAGCAGGGAGGGACCTACGAGCAGTACTTC
CDR3aa: CASSYSQQGGTYEQYF

v_gene: TRBV12-3/TRBV12-4
abundance: -
d_gene: -
j_gene: TRBJ2-7
CDR3nt: TGTGCCAGCAGAAGGACGAGGGACTACGAGCAGTACTTC
CDR3aa: CASRRTRDYEQYF

v_gene: TRBV2
abundance: -
d_gene: TRBD1
j_gene: TRBJ1-1
CDR3nt: TGTGCCAGCAGGCCAGGGACAGGAGAAAACACTGAAGCTTTCTTT
CDR3aa: CASRPGTGENTEAFF

v_gene: TRBV28
abundance: -
d_gene: -
j_gene: TRBJ1-1
CDR3nt: TGTGCCAGCAGAACTGTCGGGGTAGAGAGCACTGAAGCTTTCTTT
CDR3aa: CASRTVGVESTEAFF

v_gene: TRBV29-1
abundance: -
d_gene: TRBD2
j_gene: TRBJ2-7
CDR3nt: TGCAGCGTTGAGTCTAGCGGGGGACCGGTAAAGCAGTACTTC
CDR3aa: CSVESSGGPVKQYF

v_gene: TRBV19
abundance: -
d_gene: TRBD1
j_gene: TRBJ2-2
CDR3nt: TGTGCCAGTAGTAAGGGACAGTCGAACACCGGGGAGCTGTTTTTT
CDR3aa: CASSKGQSNTGELFF

v_gene: TRBV4-1
abundance: -
d_gene: -
j_gene: TRBJ1-4
CDR3nt: TGCGCCAGCAGAGATACAGGGTTCTCTAATGAAAAACTGTTTTTT
CDR3aa: CASRDTGFSNEKLFF

v_gene: TRBV28
abundance: few
d_gene: -
j_gene: TRBJ1-2
CDR3nt: TGTGCCAGCAGTCCAACTCGTCTAGGCTATGGCTACACCTTC
CDR3aa: CASSPTRLGYGYTF

v_gene: TRBV12-2
abundance: -
d_gene: -
j_gene: TRBJ2-3
CDR3nt: TGTGCAAGTCGCTTGTCGGACACACTGGGAGATACGCAGTATTTT
CDR3aa: CASRLSDTLGDTQYF

v_gene: TRBV19
abundance: -
d_gene: TRBD2
j_gene: TRBJ2-1
CDR3nt: TGTGCCAGTAGCCCTGGACTAGCGGGAGGAACCGAGCAGTTCTTC
CDR3aa: CASSPGLAGGTEQFF

v_gene: TRBV18
abundance: -
d_gene: -
j_gene: TRBJ2-3
CDR3nt: TGTGCCAGCTCACCATCAGGGGCGAATGCAGATACGCAGTATTTT
CDR3aa: CASSPSGANADTQYF

v_gene: TRBV10-3
abundance: once
d_gene: TRBD1
j_gene: TRBJ1-1
CDR3nt: TGTGCCATCAGTGGGACAGGGGCCACTGAAGCTTTCTTT
CDR3aa: CAISGTGATEAFF

v_gene: TRBV4-1
abundance: -
d_gene: -
j_gene: TRBJ1-5
CDR3nt: TGCGCCAGCAGCCTTCAAGTGGAGCAGCCCCAGCATTTT
CDR3aa: CASSLQVEQPQHF